Listed here is a single T cell receptor (beta chain). This clonotype was detected many times. This receptor's antigen is unknown. Within one base of it there is no much larger clone, and no base qualities were kept. This sample was taken from a study of human T cells and chemical hapten exposure (dated by TCRdb to 2020 to 2023). Broadly, across the study: For sensitization, 2% DPC in acetone was applied to a 2 cm by 2 cm area of upper inner arm skin. Patch testing on the upper back used Finn chambers containing 0.01% DPC, with scoring done after 6 days according to International Contact Dermatitis Research Group standards. Patient blood was sampled pre-sensitization (week 0) and at 2, 6 and about 24 weeks after DPC sensitization. The mostly female patient cohort included alopecia areata with under or over 50% scalp involvement, alopecia totalis and alopecia universalis. The study tracked peripheral blood TCR repertoire changes in vivo during primary and secondary sensitization to the hapten diphenylcyclopropenone (DPC) in alopecia patients. Libraries were pooled for sequencing, and per-sample TCR yields varied mainly because of small differences in library volumes within the pool. For TCR sequencing, blood came from 25 to 30 alopecia patients at anywhere from one to four time points (pre-sensitization, 2, 6 and 24 weeks). Patients additionally received weekly therapeutic DPC doses to the scalp throughout the approximately 24-week study period.

Per the publication, the time point label means: patch test 3, about 24 weeks after DPC sensitization. The label giving this sample's treatment or condition can be read as: therapeutic diphenylcyclopropenone sensitization with weekly scalp DPC. At every patch-test visit, the blood draw took place before the patch test was put on. Patients were considered eligible if aged 18 to 70, diagnosed with alopecia and deemed suitable for DPC therapy, and patients were excluded if pregnant. Total RNA was extracted from unfractionated whole blood that had been collected in Tempus Blood RNA tubes. What the work shows at the level of the full study, not this receptor alone: Expanded TCRs formed significantly more large CDR3 similarity clusters than pre-sensitization or healthy control sets, consistent with antigen-driven responses. No change with DPC sensitization was found in the number of TCRs above 1 in 1000 frequency, and no evidence of global repertoire structure alterations was found. All patients had alopecia, a presumed autoimmune disease, so their immune response might differ from that of healthy individuals. Repeated subsampling changed both the strength of the expansion versus patch-test correlation and the threshold at which that correlation became significant. The number of PT1 expanded TCRs positively correlated with patch test score, significant at thresholds 8, 16 and 32 but not 4.

From V the trimming removes 0 bases and from J it removes 4 bases, while the gene matches leave 6 bases of the junction unaccounted for. The germline V gene encodes CDR1 SGDLS and CDR2 YYNGEE. The CDR3 spans 15 residues, from the cysteine through the phenylalanine. Only the CDR3 region is kept as DNA, spanning 45 bases read in frame from base 1. Libraries were prepared through RACE. Sequencing was performed on a NextSeq 500. During library preparation, unique molecular identifiers were attached to individual cDNA molecules so that TCRs could be counted quantitatively and reproducibly. Each blood RNA sample was used to sequence both TCR alpha and TCR beta chains. The authors' pipeline ran thus. Samples had a median of roughly 100,000 TCRs, with a range from 23,224 to 690,600. V, J and CDR3 annotation of the TCR reads was performed with the Decombinator software suite. For the PS versus PT1 abundance plots, all samples were subsampled to the same number of TCRs (28,000). Expanded TCRs were defined as absent before sensitization and observed at least eight times at the 2-week time point. TCRdb itself trimmed the public reads at Q25 with fastp, ran MiXCR and retained productive beta chains. Entries are consolidated by CDR3 protein sequence, retaining the most common genes and DNA. These V and J calls rely on TCRdb rather than the paper's analysis. Recorded for this sample are about 120,000 distinct CDR3 sequences; approximately 10% of them occurred a single time. The ten biggest clones cover approximately 2.5% of the sample.

Recombination joined TRBV9 with TRBJ2-5, with TRBD2 identical over 7 junction bases. The sequencing here drew on whole blood, taken in connection with sensitization to the hapten diphenylcyclopropenone (DPC). The sequence was obtained from a woman aged 45-60 years with alopecia areata. Some clones in this sample may be carry-over from other donors' samples. The CDR3 loop reads CASSVARTRGETQYF. The DNA reads TGTGCCAGCAGCGTAGCTAGGACTAGGGGAGAGACCCAGTACTTC.